The 24 T cell receptor beta chains below all came from one sample that was sequenced in a study of graft-versus-host responses after intestinal transplantation. Sequencing used immunoSEQ multiplex PCR; TCRdb keeps in-frame clones, though not all of them. The data hold approximately 130,000 clones, with roughly nine tenths observed a single time. These TCRs' antigens remain unknown. The sequencing here drew on unstimulated CD4+ T cells sorted from spleen or lymph node cells, taken before intestinal transplant. The receptors originated from a human donor who received an intestinal transplant.

This clone was found once. This rearrangement joins TRBV7-9 to TRBJ1-2; 10 bases align to TRBD1. V gave up 5 bases and J gave up 2 bases; unmatched junction bases: 11. The germline V gene has CDR1 SEHNR and CDR2 FQNEAQ (reference sequence). The CDR3 is made up of 17 amino acids. CDR3 sequence: CASSLDRGQFWNYGYTF. The CDR3 DNA follows: TGTGCCAGCAGCCTAGACAGGGGGCAGTTTTGGAACTATGGCTACACCTTC.

This clone was seen only once. V is TRBV11-3 and J is TRBJ2-5, with D perhaps assigned TRBD1 or TRBD2 (5 bases each). CDR3 size: 14 residues. In germline, CDR1 is SGHNT, CDR2 YENEEA. Trimming cost V 1 base and J 3 bases, with 9 bases left between them. In DNA, the CDR3 is TGTGCCAGCAGCTTAGTAAGAGGGGAAGAGACCCAGTACTTC. Amino acids: CASSLVRGEETQYF.

The V and J genes are TRBV18 and TRBJ1-6, with 7 bases fitting TRBD1. With 4 bases clipped from V and 11 bases from J, the junction kept 11 bases outside the gene matches. The CDR3 runs to 15 residues. The germline CDR1 and CDR2 sequences are KGHSH and LQKENI. The CDR3 loop reads CASSQAEQGRTPLHF. CDR3 nucleotide sequence: TGTGCCAGCTCACAAGCTGAACAGGGGCGGACACCCCTCCACTTT. Supplemented by reference TRBV18 and TRBJ1-6, the full variable domain reads NAGVMQNPRHLVRRRGQEARLRCSPMKGHSHVYWYRQLPEEGLKFMVYLQKENIIDESGMPKERFSAEFPKEGPSILRIQQVVRGDSAAYFCASSQAEQGRTPLHFGNGTRLTVT.

The chain recombines TRBV7-8 with TRBJ2-7; D gene unclear. In germline, CDR1 is SGHVS, CDR2 FQNEAQ. Trimming pared 0 bases from V and 7 bases from J, leaving 4 bases between. The CDR3 covers 11 residues. The DNA for the CDR3 is TGTGCCAGCAGCTTAGCGCGGGAGCAGTACTTC. The encoded protein is CASSLAREQYF.

The chain carries TRBV5-8 and TRBJ2-1; TRBD1 is a possible D gene (6 bases). V was trimmed by 2 bases and J by 9 bases, leaving 12 bases between them. Germline V gene sequence: CDR1 SGHTS, CDR2 YDEGEE. The CDR3 extends over 13 amino acids. The CDR3 DNA reads as TGTGCCAGCAGCTTCCGGTTAGGGGGTGAGCAGTTCTTC. Residues: CASSFRLGGEQFF.

V and J are TRBV6-5 and TRBJ2-7; 11 bases agree with TRBD2. Germline V lookup: CDR1 MNHEY, CDR2 SVGAGI. The CDR3 runs to 14 residues. After removal of 6 bases from V and 3 bases from J, the junction contained 4 bases not matched to a gene. The CDR3 region is CASRPTSGGYEQYF. As DNA, the CDR3 is TGTGCCAGCAGACCCACTAGCGGGGGCTACGAGCAGTACTTC.

This chain connects TRBV4-1 to TRBJ2-3, with TRBD1 matching 9 bases. V lost 3 bases and J lost 5; bases outside the gene matches: 9. Germline lookup yields CDR1 MGHRA and CDR2 YSYEKL. The CDR3 totals 16 residues. The chain's CDR3 is CASSQTGGVFGDTQYF. The DNA for the CDR3 is TGCGCCAGCAGCCAGACAGGGGGGGTTTTCGGAGATACGCAGTATTTT.

The chain uses TRBV6-1 and TRBJ2-3, with D unresolved. This CDR3 has 14 amino acids. The germline gives CDR1 MNHNS, CDR2 SASEGT. The V end lost 2 bases, the J end lost 5 bases, and 11 bases lay between the germline ends. CDR3 residues: CASSERAAQDTQYF. The CDR3 DNA reads TGTGCCAGCAGTGAACGGGCGGCCCAAGATACGCAGTATTTT.

The chain combines TRBV29-1 with TRBJ2-3; TRBD2 is a possible D gene (5 bases). CDR1 SQVTM and CDR2 ANQGSEA come from the germline V gene. This CDR3 contains 13 residues. V was clipped by 5 bases and J by 2 bases, with 11 bases between them. CDR3 sequence reads: CSVLQAVTDTQYF. The CDR3 DNA is TGCAGCGTTCTCCAAGCGGTCACAGATACGCAGTATTTT.

This clone was seen a handful of times. This chain joins TRBV10-3 and TRBJ2-2; possible D gene TRBD2, 6 bases. V was shortened by 4 bases and J by 2 bases, with 11 bases between the two germline ends. Germline lookup yields CDR1 ENHRY and CDR2 SYGVKD. The CDR3 totals 15 residues. CDR3 sequence: CAISGLAANTGELFF. CDR3 DNA: TGTGCCATCAGTGGGTTAGCGGCTAACACCGGGGAGCTGTTTTTT.

The rearrangement links TRBV5-1 to TRBJ2-1, with TRBD2 matching over 13 bases. CDR3 size: 16 residues. The trim removed 4 bases at V and 13 bases at J, leaving 14 bases unmatched. The germline gives CDR1 SGHRS, CDR2 YFSETQ. CDR3 sequence (DNA): TGCGCCAGCAGCACCACAACTAGCGGGGGGGCAGTTGGACAGTTCTTC. Its protein product is CASSTTTSGGAVGQFF. The full variable domain, with the rest looked up from reference TRBV5-1 and TRBJ2-1, is KAGVTQTPRYLIKTRGQQVTLSCSPISGHRSVSWYQQTPGQGLQFLFEYFSETQRNKGNFPGRFSGRQFSNSRSEMNVSTLELGDSALYLCASSTTTSGGAVGQFFGPGTRLTVL.

The chain combines TRBV9 with TRBJ2-1; D not resolved. The CDR3 is made up of 11 amino acids. Germline V gene data show CDR1 as SGDLS and CDR2 as YYNGEE. V gave up 3 bases and J gave up 9 bases, with 7 bases separating them. The CDR3: CASSGVSEQFF. The CDR3 bases are TGTGCCAGCAGCGGAGTTAGTGAGCAGTTCTTC.

V gene TRBV5-1 combines with J gene TRBJ1-1, with D unresolved. CDR3 length: 14 residues. Per the germline V gene, CDR1 is SGHRS and CDR2 is YFSETQ. Trimming removed 0 bases at V and 1 base at J, with 7 bases between. The CDR3 reads CASSLASGNTEAFF. CDR3 coding DNA: TGCGCCAGCAGCTTGGCCTCAGGGAACACTGAAGCTTTCTTT.

The chain employs TRBV5-6 and TRBJ2-2, with D hard to call. The CDR3 loop spans 12 amino acids. Trimming left V 3 bases short and J 7 bases short, with 7 bases between. CDR1 is SGHDT and CDR2 is YYEEEE in the germline V gene. CDR3 loop: CASSSEVGELFF. In DNA form, the CDR3 reads TGTGCCAGCAGCTCTGAGGTCGGGGAGCTGTTTTTT.

This chain uses TRBV9 with TRBJ2-5; TRBD1 might be the D (6 bases). The V and J ends lost 4 bases and 5 bases respectively, with 9 bases between them. The V gene's germline CDR1 is SGDLS and CDR2 YYNGEE. The CDR3 has 12 amino acids. As DNA, the CDR3 is TGTGCCAGCAGCTCAGGGGTGGAGACCCAGTACTTC. Its protein product is CASSSGVETQYF.

The chain has TRBV7-9 and TRBJ2-5, with 8 bases identical to TRBD2. This CDR3 comprises 12 residues. Per the germline V gene, CDR1 is SEHNR and CDR2 is FQNEAQ (reference sequence). V dropped 6 bases and J dropped 5; count of bases not matched to a gene: 2. The CDR3: CASSSSGETQYF. The CDR3 DNA sequence: TGTGCCAGCAGTTCTAGCGGGGAGACCCAGTACTTC.

The V gene is TRBV19, the J gene TRBJ1-6, with TRBD1 matching over 7 bases. The germline V gene encodes CDR1 LNHDA and CDR2 SQIVND (reference sequence). The CDR3 has 15 amino acids. V shed 6 bases and J 7 bases; nucleotides not matched to a gene: 9. The CDR3 reads CASRELKGANSPLHF. CDR3 nucleotides: TGTGCCAGTAGGGAGCTCAAGGGGGCAAATTCACCCCTCCACTTT. The whole variable domain, filled in from reference TRBV19 and TRBJ1-6, reads DGGITQSPKYLFRKEGQNVTLSCEQNLNHDAMYWYRQDPGQGLRLIYYSQIVNDFQKGDIAEGYSVSREKKESFPLTVTSAQKNPTAFYLCASRELKGANSPLHFGNGTRLTVT.

The chain joins TRBV9 to TRBJ1-2; D perhaps matches TRBD1 (5 bases). The CDR3 consists of 15 residues. CDR1 is SGDLS, CDR2 YYNGEE, per germline. Trimming removed 3 bases from V and 1 base from J, with 13 bases in between. The CDR3 DNA reads TGTGCCAGCAGCGCCCGGGACGGGGGTAACTATGGCTACACCTTC. Amino acid sequence: CASSARDGGNYGYTF.

The chain is built from TRBV2 and TRBJ1-5; TRBD1 is a possible D gene (5 bases). Trimming removed 3 bases at V and 3 bases at J, with 18 bases between. The CDR3 contains 17 residues. CDR1 SNHLY and CDR2 FYNNEI come from the germline V gene. CDR3 in amino acids: CASSEMGRGAFNQPQHF. CDR3 in DNA: TGTGCCAGCAGTGAGATGGGGCGTGGGGCATTCAATCAGCCCCAGCATTTT.

V gene TRBV6-5 combines with J gene TRBJ1-4, with D hard to call. CDR1 is MNHEY, CDR2 SVGAGI, per germline. V was clipped by 2 bases and J by 5 bases, with 15 bases between them. The CDR3 consists of 16 residues. The CDR3 sequence: CASSYKITQINEKLFF. The CDR3, as DNA: TGTGCCAGCAGTTACAAAATTACACAGATAAATGAAAAACTGTTTTTT.

The V gene is TRBV5-6, the J gene TRBJ1-2, with TRBD1 matching 9 bases. In germline, CDR1 is SGHDT, CDR2 YYEEEE. V lost 7 bases, J lost 4 bases, and 5 bases stayed unmatched. The CDR3 loop spans 13 amino acids. The CDR3 loop reads CASGQGSFYGYTF. The CDR3 bases are TGTGCCAGCGGACAGGGGAGCTTCTATGGCTACACCTTC.

This sequence joins TRBV27 and TRBJ2-3; 9 bases agree with TRBD1. The trim removed 5 bases at V and 8 bases at J, leaving 11 bases unmatched. Germline-derived CDR1 and CDR2 are MNHEY and SMNVEV (reference sequence). This CDR3 has 15 residues. DNA for the CDR3: TGTGCCAGCAGTCAAATGGGACAGGGAGGTGGTACGCAGTATTTT. Translation gives CASSQMGQGGGTQYF.

The chain links TRBV5-1 to TRBJ2-3; D is uncertain. Per germline, CDR1 SGHRS and CDR2 YFSETQ. Trimming left V 3 bases short and J 4 bases short, with 9 bases between. The CDR3 runs 13 residues. Here the CDR3 reads CASSYDLPDTQYF. CDR3 nucleotide sequence: TGCGCCAGCAGCTATGATTTGCCAGATACGCAGTATTTT.

The CDR3 DNA follows: TGCGCCAGCAGCACACCTAGCGGGGGCCACCTGAACGAAGAGACCCAGTACTTC. It translates to CASSTPSGGHLNEETQYF. The rearrangement joins TRBV5-1 to TRBJ2-5; 10 bases line up with TRBD2. Germline V gene lookup returns CDR1 SGHRS and CDR2 YFSETQ. With V trimmed by 4 bases and J by 3 bases, 15 bases remained unmatched. This CDR3 contains 18 residues. Variable domain in full (rest from reference TRBV5-1 and TRBJ2-5): KAGVTQTPRYLIKTRGQQVTLSCSPISGHRSVSWYQQTPGQGLQFLFEYFSETQRNKGNFPGRFSGRQFSNSRSEMNVSTLELGDSALYLCASSTPSGGHLNEETQYFGPGTRLLVL.